This T cell receptor beta chain came from a study of blood T cell repertoires in COVID-19. Background on the study: There were acute and convalescent COVID-19 samples, and they came from the United States, Italy and Spain. PBMCs, B-cell-depleted T cells, or T cells provided the cDNA or gDNA that made up the material.

Germline assignment: CDR1 SEHNR and CDR2 FQNEAQ (reference sequence). Trimming left V 5 bases short and J 4 bases short, with 8 bases between. There are 12 residues in the CDR3. Original methodology: It was from reference gene primer amplification that nucleated cell counts were estimated. Method: immunoSEQ multiplex PCR; TCRdb's copy keeps in-frame clones and lacks some. That table is the source of V, J and clone size, and D and trimming were worked out from the DNA. The sample holds 65,000 to 100,000 clones; 88% are singletons and the top ten take 4% to 5.5%. This TCR was sampled from a woman of 80 years or more with acute or convalescent COVID-19. The sample was peripheral blood. This chain connects TRBV7-9 to TRBJ1-2; weak D call: TRBD1 (6 bases). Written as DNA, the CDR3 is TGTGCCAGCAGCGCGGACAGCTATGGCTACACCTTC. Protein product: CASSADSYGYTF.